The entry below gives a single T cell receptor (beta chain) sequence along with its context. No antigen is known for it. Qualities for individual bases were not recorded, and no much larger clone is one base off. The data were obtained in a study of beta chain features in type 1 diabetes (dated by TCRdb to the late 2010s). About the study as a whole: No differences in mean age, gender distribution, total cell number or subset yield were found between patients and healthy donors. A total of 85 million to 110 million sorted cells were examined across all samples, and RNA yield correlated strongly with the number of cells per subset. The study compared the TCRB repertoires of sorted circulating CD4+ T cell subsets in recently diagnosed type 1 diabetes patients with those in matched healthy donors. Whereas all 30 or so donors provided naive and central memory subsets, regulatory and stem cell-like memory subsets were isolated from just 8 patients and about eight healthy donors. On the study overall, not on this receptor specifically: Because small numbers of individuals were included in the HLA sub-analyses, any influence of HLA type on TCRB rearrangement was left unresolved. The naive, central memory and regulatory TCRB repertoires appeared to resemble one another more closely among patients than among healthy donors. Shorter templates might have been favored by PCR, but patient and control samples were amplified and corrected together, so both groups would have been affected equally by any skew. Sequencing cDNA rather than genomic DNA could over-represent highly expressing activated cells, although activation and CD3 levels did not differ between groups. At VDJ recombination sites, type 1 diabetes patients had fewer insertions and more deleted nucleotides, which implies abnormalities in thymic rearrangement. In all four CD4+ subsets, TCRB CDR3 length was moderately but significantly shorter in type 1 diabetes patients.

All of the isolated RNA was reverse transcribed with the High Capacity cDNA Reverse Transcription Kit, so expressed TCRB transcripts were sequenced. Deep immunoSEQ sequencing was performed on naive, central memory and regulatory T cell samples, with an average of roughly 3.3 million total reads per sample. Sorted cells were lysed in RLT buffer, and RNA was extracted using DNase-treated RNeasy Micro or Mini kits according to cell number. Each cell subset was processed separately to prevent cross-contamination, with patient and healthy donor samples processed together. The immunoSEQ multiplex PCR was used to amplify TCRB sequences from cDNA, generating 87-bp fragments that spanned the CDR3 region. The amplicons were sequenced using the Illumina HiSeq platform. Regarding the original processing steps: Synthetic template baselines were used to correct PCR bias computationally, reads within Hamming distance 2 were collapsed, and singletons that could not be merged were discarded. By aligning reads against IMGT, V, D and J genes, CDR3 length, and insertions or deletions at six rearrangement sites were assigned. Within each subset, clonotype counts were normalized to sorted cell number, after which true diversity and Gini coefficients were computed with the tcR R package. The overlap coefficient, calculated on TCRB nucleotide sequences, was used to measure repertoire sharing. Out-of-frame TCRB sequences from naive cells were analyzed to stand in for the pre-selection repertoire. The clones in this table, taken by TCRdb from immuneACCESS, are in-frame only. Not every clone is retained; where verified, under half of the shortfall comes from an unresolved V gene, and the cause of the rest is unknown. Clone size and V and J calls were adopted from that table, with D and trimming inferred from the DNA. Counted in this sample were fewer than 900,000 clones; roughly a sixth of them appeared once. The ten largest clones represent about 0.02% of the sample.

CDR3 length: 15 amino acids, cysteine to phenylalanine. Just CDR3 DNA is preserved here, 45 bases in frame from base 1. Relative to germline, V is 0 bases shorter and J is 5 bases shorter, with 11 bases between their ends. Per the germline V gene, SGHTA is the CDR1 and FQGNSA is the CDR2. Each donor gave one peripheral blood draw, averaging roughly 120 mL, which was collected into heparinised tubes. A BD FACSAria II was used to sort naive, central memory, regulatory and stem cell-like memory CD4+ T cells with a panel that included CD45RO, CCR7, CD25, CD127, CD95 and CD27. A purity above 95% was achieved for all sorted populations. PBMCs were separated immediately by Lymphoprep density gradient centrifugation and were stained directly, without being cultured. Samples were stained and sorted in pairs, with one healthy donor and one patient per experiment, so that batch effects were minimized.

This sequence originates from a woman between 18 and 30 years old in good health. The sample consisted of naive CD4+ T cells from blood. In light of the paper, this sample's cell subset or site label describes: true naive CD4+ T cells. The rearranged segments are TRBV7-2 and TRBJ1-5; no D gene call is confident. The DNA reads TGTGCCAGCAGCTTAGCAGGGAATTCCGATCAGCCCCAGCATTTT. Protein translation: CASSLAGNSDQPQHF.